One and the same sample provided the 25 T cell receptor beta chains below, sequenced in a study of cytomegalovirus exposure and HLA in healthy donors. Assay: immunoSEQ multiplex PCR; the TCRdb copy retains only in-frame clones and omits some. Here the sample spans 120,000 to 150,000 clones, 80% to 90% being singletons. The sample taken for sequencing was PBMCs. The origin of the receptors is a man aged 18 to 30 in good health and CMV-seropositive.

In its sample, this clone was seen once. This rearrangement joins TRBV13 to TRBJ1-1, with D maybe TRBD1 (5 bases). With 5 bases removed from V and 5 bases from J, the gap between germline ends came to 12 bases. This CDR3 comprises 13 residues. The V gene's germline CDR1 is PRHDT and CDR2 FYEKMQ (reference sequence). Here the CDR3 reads CASSVATVTEAFF. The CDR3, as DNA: TGTGCCAGCAGCGTAGCGACAGTTACTGAAGCTTTCTTT.

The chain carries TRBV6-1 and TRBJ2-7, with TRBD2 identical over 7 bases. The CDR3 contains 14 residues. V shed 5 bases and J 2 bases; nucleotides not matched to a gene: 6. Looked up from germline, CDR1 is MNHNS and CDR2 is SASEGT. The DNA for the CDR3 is TGTGCCAGCAGTAATGGAGGGAGGGCCTACGAGCAGTACTTC. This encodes CASSNGGRAYEQYF.

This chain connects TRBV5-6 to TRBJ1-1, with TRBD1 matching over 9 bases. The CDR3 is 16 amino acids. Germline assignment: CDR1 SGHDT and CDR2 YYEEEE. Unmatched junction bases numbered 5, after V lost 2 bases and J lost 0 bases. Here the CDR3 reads CASSFGRDRVNTEAFF. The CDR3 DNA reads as TGTGCCAGCAGCTTCGGCCGGGACAGGGTGAACACTGAAGCTTTCTTT.

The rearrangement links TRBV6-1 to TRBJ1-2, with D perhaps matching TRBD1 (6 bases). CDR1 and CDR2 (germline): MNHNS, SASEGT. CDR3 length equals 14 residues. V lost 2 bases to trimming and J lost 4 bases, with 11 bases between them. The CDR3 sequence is CASSEKGDLYGYTF. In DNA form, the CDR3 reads TGTGCCAGCAGTGAAAAGGGGGATCTCTATGGCTACACCTTC.

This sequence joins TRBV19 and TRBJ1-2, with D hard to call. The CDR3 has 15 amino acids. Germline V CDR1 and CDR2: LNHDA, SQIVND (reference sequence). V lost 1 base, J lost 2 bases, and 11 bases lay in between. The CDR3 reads CASSIAADNNYGYTF. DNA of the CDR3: TGTGCCAGTAGTATAGCGGCAGACAACAACTATGGCTACACCTTC.

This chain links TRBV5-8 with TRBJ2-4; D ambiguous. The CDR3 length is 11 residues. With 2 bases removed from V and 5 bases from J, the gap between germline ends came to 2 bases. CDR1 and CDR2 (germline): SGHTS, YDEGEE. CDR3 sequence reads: CASSFENIQYF. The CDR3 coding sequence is TGTGCCAGCAGCTTCGAAAACATTCAGTACTTC.

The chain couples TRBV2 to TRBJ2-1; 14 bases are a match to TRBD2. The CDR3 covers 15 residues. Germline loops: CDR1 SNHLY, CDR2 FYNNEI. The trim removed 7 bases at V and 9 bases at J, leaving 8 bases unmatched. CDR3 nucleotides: TGTGCCAGCAAAGGGACTAGCGGGGGAAGAGGTGAGCAGTTCTTC. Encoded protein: CASKGTSGGRGEQFF.

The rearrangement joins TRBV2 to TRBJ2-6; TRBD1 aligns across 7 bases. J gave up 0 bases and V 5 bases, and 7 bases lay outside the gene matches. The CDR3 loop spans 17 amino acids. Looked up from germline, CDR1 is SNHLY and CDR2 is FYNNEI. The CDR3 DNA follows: TGTGCCAGCAGTTCGACAGGGCCCTACTCTGGGGCCAACGTCCTGACTTTC. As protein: CASSSTGPYSGANVLTF.

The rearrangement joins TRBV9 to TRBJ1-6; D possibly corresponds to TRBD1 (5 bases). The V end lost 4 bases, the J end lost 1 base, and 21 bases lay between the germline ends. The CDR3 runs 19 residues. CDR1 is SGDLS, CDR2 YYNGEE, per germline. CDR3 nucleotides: TGTGCCAGCAGCTCAACCTTAACCCGGGGGGTATCCTATAATTCACCCCTCCACTTT. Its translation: CASSSTLTRGVSYNSPLHF.

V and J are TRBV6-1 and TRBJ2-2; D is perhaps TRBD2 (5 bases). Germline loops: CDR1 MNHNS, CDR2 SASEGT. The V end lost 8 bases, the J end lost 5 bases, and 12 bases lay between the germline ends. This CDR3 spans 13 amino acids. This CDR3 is CASGSTITGELFF. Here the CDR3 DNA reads TGTGCCAGCGGGAGTACTATTACCGGGGAGCTGTTTTTT.

In nucleotides, the CDR3 is TGTGCCAGCAGTTCTTGGACTAGCGGGGGAATAAATGAGCAGTTCTTC. Amino acids: CASSSWTSGGINEQFF. The V and J genes are TRBV6-6 and TRBJ2-1; 13 nucleotides align to TRBD2. This CDR3 has 16 amino acids. Germline trimming cut 4 bases from V and 7 bases from J; bases unmatched to any gene: 7. Germline loops: CDR1 MNHNY, CDR2 SVGAGI (reference sequence).

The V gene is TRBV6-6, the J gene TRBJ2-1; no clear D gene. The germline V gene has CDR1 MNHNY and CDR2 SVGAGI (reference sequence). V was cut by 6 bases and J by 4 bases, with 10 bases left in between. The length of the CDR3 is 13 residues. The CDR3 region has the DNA TGTGCCAGCAGCCGACTTCAATACAATGAGCAGTTCTTC. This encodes CASSRLQYNEQFF.

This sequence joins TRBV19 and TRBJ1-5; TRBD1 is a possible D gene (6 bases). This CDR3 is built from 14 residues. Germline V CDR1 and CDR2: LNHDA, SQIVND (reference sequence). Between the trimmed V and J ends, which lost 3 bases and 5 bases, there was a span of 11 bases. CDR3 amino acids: CASSIGDNYQPQHF. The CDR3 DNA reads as TGTGCCAGTAGTATTGGGGACAACTATCAGCCCCAGCATTTT. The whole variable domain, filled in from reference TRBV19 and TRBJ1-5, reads DGGITQSPKYLFRKEGQNVTLSCEQNLNHDAMYWYRQDPGQGLRLIYYSQIVNDFQKGDIAEGYSVSREKKESFPLTVTSAQKNPTAFYLCASSIGDNYQPQHFGDGTRLSIL.

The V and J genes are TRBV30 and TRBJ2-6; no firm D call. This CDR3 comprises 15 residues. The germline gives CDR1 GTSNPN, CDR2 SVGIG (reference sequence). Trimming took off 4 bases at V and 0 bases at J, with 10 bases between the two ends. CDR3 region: CAWTAQFSGANVLTF. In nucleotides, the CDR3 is TGTGCCTGGACCGCACAGTTCTCTGGGGCCAACGTCCTGACTTTC.

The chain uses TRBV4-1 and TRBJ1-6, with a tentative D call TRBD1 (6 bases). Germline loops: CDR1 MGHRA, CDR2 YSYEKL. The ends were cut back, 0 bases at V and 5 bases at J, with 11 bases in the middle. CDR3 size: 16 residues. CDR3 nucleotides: TGCGCCAGCAGCCAAGATACGGGACATAATAATTCACCCCTCCACTTT. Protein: CASSQDTGHNNSPLHF.

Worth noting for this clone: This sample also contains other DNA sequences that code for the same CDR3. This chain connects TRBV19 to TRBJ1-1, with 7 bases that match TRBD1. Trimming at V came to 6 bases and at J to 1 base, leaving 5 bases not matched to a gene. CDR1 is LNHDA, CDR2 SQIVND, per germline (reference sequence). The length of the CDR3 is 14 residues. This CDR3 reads CASSPRQGNTEAFF. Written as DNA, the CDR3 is TGTGCCAGTAGCCCCCGACAGGGGAACACTGAAGCTTTCTTT.

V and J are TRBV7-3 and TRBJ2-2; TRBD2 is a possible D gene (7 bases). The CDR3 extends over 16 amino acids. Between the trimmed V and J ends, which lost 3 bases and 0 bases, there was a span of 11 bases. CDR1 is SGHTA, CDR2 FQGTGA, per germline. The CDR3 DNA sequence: TGTGCCAGCAGCTTGGGCGGGGGCCCGAACACCGGGGAGCTGTTTTTT. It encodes CASSLGGGPNTGELFF.

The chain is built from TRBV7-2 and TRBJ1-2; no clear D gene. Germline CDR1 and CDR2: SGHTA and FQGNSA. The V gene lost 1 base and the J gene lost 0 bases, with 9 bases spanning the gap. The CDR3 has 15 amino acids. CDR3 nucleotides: TGTGCCAGCAGCTTAGTACAGAACCCTAACTATGGCTACACCTTC. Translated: CASSLVQNPNYGYTF.

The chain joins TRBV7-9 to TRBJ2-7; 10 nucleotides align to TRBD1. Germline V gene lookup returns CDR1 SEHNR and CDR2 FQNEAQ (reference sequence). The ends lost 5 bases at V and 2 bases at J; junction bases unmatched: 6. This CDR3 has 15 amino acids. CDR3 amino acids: CASSPIGTGAYEQYF. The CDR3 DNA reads TGTGCCAGCAGCCCTATCGGGACAGGGGCCTACGAGCAGTACTTC.

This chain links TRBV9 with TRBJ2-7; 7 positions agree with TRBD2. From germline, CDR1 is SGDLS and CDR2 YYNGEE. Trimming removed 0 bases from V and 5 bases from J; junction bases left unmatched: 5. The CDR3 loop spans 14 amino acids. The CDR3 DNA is TGTGCCAGCAGCGTAGGCGGGAGTATCGACGAGCAGTACTTC. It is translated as CASSVGGSIDEQYF.

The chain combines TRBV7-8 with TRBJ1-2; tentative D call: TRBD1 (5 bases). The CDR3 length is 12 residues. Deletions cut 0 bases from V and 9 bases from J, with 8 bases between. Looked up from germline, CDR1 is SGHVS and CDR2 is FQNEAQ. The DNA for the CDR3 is TGTGCCAGCAGCTTAGCCCTGGGGCGCTACACCTTC. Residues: CASSLALGRYTF.

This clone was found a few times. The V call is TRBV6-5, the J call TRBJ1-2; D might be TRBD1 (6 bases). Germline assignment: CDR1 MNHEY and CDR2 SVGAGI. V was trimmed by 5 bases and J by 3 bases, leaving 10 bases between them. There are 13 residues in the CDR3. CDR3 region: CASSATGYYGYTF. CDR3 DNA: TGTGCCAGCAGTGCCACAGGGTACTATGGCTACACCTTC.

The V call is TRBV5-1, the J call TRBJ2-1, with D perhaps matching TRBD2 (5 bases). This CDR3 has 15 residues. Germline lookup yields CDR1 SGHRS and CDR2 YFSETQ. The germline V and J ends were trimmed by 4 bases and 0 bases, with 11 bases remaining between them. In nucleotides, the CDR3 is TGCGCCAGCAGCGACCCTGGAGGCTCCTACAATGAGCAGTTCTTC. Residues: CASSDPGGSYNEQFF. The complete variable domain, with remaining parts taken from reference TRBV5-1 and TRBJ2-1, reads KAGVTQTPRYLIKTRGQQVTLSCSPISGHRSVSWYQQTPGQGLQFLFEYFSETQRNKGNFPGRFSGRQFSNSRSEMNVSTLELGDSALYLCASSDPGGSYNEQFFGPGTRLTVL.

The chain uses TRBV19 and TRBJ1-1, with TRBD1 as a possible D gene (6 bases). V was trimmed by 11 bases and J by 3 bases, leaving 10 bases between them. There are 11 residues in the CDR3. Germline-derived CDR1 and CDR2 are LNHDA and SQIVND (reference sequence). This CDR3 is CASRGYTEAFF. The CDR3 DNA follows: TGTGCCTCCAGGGGATACACTGAAGCTTTCTTT.

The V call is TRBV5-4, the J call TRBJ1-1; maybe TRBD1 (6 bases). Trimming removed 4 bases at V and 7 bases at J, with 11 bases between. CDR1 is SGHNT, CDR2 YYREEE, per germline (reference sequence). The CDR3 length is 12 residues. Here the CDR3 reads CASSLGTREAFF. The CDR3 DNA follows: TGTGCCAGCAGCCTCGGGACACGTGAAGCTTTCTTT. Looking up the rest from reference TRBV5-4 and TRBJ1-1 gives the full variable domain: ETGVTQSPTHLIKTRGQQVTLRCSSQSGHNTVSWYQQALGQGPQFIFQYYREEENGRGNFPPRFSGLQFPNYSSELNVNALELDDSALYLCASSLGTREAFFGQGTRLTVV.